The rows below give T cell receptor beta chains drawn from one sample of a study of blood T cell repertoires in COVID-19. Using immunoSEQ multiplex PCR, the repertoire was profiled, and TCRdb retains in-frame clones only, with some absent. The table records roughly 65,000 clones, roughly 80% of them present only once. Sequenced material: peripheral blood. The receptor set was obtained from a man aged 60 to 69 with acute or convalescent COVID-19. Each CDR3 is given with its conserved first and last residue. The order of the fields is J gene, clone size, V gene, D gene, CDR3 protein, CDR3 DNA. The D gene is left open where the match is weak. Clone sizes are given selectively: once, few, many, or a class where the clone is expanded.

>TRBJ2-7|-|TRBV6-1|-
CASSEGRRQGYEQYF
TGTGCCAGCAGTGAAGGGCGTCGGCAGGGTTACGAGCAGTACTTC
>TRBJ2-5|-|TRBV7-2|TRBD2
CASSPAGGREETQYF
TGTGCCAGCAGCCCCGCGGGGGGGAGGGAAGAGACCCAGTACTTC
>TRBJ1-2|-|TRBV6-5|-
CASSPGVGSYTF
TGTGCCAGCAGTCCCGGAGTCGGAAGCTACACCTTC
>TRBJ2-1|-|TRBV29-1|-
CSVEDFRGDGYNEQFF
TGCAGCGTTGAAGATTTTCGGGGAGATGGCTACAATGAGCAGTTCTTC
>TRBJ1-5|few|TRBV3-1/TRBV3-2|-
CASSQQGLVGGQPQHF
TGTGCCAGCAGCCAACAGGGTCTGGTAGGTGGTCAGCCCCAGCATTTT
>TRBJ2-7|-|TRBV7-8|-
CASSLRGYEQYF
TGTGCCAGCAGCTTACGGGGCTACGAGCAGTACTTC
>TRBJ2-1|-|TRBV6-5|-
CASSYSGPLEIHEQFF
TGTGCCAGCAGTTACTCGGGCCCACTAGAAATCCATGAGCAGTTCTTC
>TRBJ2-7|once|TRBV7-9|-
CASSLGYVYGDEQYF
TGTGCCAGCAGCTTAGGCTACGTCTACGGGGACGAGCAGTACTTC
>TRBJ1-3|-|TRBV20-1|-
CSASILSGNTIYF
TGCAGTGCTAGTATCCTCTCTGGAAACACCATATATTTT
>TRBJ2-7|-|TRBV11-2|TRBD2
CASSIPGGRSYEQYF
TGTGCCAGCAGCATCCCGGGGGGTCGCTCCTACGAGCAGTACTTC
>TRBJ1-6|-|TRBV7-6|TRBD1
CASSSHGTGGFSPLHF
TGTGCCAGCAGCTCGCACGGGACAGGGGGCTTCTCACCCCTCCACTTT
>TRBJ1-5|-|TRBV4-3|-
CASSRGENQPQHF
TGCGCCAGCAGCCGCGGAGAGAATCAGCCCCAGCATTTT
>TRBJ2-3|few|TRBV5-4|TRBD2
CASSRGLAGSTDTQYF
TGTGCCAGCAGCCGCGGGCTAGCGGGGAGCACAGATACGCAGTATTTT
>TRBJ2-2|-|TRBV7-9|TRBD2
CATPPGGGITGELFF
TGTGCCACCCCACCGGGCGGGGGTATCACCGGGGAGCTGTTTTTT
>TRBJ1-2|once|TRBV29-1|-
CSGREEGYGYTF
TGCAGCGGCAGGGAGGAAGGCTATGGCTACACCTTC
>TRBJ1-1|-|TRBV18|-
CASSFGENTEAFF
TGTGCCAGCTCATTCGGTGAGAACACTGAAGCTTTCTTT
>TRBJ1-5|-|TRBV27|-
CASRTYRVSNQPQHF
TGTGCCAGCAGGACCTACAGGGTTAGCAATCAGCCCCAGCATTTT
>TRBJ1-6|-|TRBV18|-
CASSPRTVENSPLHF
TGTGCCAGCTCACCTAGGACAGTCGAAAATTCACCCCTCCACTTT
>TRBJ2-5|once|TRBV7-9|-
CASSTSETQYF
TGTGCCAGCAGCACTAGTGAGACCCAGTACTTC
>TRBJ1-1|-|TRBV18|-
CASSLRAGGRTEAFF
TGTGCCAGCTCACTTCGGGCAGGAGGTAGGACTGAAGCTTTCTTT
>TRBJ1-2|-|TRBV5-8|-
CASRLGANYGYTF
TGTGCCAGCAGATTAGGGGCTAACTATGGCTACACCTTC
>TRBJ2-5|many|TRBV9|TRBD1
CASSGGQGRETQYF
TGTGCCAGCAGCGGAGGACAGGGGAGGGAGACCCAGTACTTC
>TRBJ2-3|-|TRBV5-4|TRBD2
CASSLGLAGSTDTQYF
TGTGCCAGCAGCCTCGGGCTAGCGGGGTCTACAGATACGCAGTATTTT
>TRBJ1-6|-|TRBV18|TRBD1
CASSPGQGQSSPLHF
TGTGCCAGCTCACCAGGACAGGGGCAGAGTTCACCCCTCCACTTT
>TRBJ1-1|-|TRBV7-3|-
CASSPQGSGNTEAFF
TGTGCCAGCAGCCCCCAGGGGTCGGGGAACACTGAAGCTTTCTTT
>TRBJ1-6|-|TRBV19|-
CASSIAARDSPLHF
TGTGCCAGTAGTATCGCGGCTCGGGATTCACCCCTCCACTTT
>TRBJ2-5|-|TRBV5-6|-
CASSLTGSETQYF
TGTGCCAGCAGCTTGACAGGGTCGGAGACCCAGTACTTC
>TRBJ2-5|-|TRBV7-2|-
CASSEPRETQYF
TGTGCCAGCAGCGAACCCCGGGAGACCCAGTACTTC
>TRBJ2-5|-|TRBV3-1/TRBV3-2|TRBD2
CASLSGGRGTQYF
TGTGCCAGCCTTAGCGGGGGCCGAGGGACCCAGTACTTC
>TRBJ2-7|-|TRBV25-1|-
CASSEQGYEQYF
TGTGCCAGCAGTGAACAGGGTTACGAGCAGTACTTC
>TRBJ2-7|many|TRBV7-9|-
CASSRREAYEQYF
TGTGCCAGCAGCCGCCGGGAAGCCTACGAGCAGTACTTC
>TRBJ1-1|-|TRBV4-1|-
CASSQEFRGWNTEAFF
TGCGCCAGCAGCCAAGAGTTTCGAGGGTGGAACACTGAAGCTTTCTTT
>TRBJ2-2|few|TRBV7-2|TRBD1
CASSIQGVRGTGELFF
TGTGCCAGCAGCATACAGGGGGTCAGGGGCACCGGGGAGCTGTTTTTT
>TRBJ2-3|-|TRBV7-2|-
CASSLSPSTDTQYF
TGTGCCAGCAGTCTTTCCCCTAGCACAGATACGCAGTATTTT
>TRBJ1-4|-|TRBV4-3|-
CASKRTAPTNEKLFF
TGCGCCAGCAAAAGGACAGCCCCAACTAATGAAAAACTGTTTTTT
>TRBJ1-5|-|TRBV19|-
CASSIWRTDQPQHF
TGTGCCAGTAGTATTTGGAGGACGGATCAGCCCCAGCATTTT
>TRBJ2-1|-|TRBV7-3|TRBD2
CASSFLGGNSGNEQFF
TGTGCCAGCAGCTTCCTCGGGGGGAACTCCGGCAATGAGCAGTTCTTC
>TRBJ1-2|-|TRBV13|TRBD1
CASSLGQGASGGYTF
TGTGCCAGCAGCTTAGGCCAGGGGGCATCGGGGGGCTACACCTTC
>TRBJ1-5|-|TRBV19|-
CASTNRARGGEDQPQHF
TGTGCCAGTACCAATAGGGCCCGAGGGGGTGAGGATCAGCCCCAGCATTTT
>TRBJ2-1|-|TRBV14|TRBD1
CASSQPSGTGIYNEQFF
TGTGCCAGCAGCCAACCCTCCGGGACAGGGATCTACAATGAGCAGTTCTTC
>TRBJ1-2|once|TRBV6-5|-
CASSHPEDRGYGYTF
TGTGCCAGCAGTCACCCGGAAGACAGAGGCTATGGCTACACCTTC
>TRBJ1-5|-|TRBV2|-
CASRDSSNQPQHF
TGTGCCAGCAGGGACAGTAGCAATCAGCCCCAGCATTTT
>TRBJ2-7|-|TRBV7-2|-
CASSLSSAYEQYF
TGTGCCAGCAGTCTATCTAGCGCCTACGAGCAGTACTTC
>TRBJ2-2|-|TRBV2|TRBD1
CASTAGQGRTGELFF
TGTGCCAGCACCGCGGGACAGGGGCGCACCGGGGAGCTGTTTTTT
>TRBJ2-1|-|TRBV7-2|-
CASSLGGPAGNEQFF
TGTGCCAGCAGCTTGGGAGGTCCCGCGGGCAATGAGCAGTTCTTC
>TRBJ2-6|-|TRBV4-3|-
CASSQERSGANVLTF
TGCGCCAGCAGCCAAGAGCGTTCTGGGGCCAACGTCCTGACTTTC
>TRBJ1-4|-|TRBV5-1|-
CASSFEPGRNEKLFF
TGCGCCAGCAGCTTCGAGCCAGGGCGTAATGAAAAACTGTTTTTT
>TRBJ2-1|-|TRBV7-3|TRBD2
CASARLAGGTGYNEQFF
TGCGCCAGTGCCCGCCTCGCGGGGGGGACGGGCTACAATGAGCAGTTCTTC
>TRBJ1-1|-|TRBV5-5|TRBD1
CASSILTGGRTEAFF
TGTGCCAGCAGCATCCTGACAGGGGGGAGGACTGAAGCTTTCTTT
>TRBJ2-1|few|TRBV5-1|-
CASSLGPRDEQFF
TGCGCCAGCAGCTTGGGCCCGCGGGATGAGCAGTTCTTC
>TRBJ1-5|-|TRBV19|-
CASTPDSFYQPQHF
TGTGCCAGTACGCCGGACAGTTTTTATCAGCCCCAGCATTTT
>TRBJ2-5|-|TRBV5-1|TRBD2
CASRSGTDQETQYF
TGCGCCAGCAGGAGCGGGACCGACCAAGAGACCCAGTACTTC
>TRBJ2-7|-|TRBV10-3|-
CAISSGTLTYEQYF
TGTGCCATCAGCTCCGGGACACTTACCTACGAGCAGTACTTC
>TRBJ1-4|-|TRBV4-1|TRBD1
CASSPRTGGIGEKLFF
TGCGCCAGCAGCCCAAGGACAGGGGGTATCGGTGAAAAACTGTTTTTT